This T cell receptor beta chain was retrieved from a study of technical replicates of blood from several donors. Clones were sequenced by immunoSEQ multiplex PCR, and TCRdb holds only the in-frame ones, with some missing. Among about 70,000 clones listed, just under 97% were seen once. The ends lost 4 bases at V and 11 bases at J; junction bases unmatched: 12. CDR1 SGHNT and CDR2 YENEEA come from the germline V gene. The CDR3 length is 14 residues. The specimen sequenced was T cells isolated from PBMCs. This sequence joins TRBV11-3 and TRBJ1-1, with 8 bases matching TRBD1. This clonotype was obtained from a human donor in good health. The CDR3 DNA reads TGTGCCAGCAGCTCCCGGGACAGGAAGGAATTGGCTTTCTTT. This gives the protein CASSSRDRKELAFF.